This TCR beta chain is drawn from a study of blood T cell repertoires in COVID-19 (TCRdb year 2020). For the wider study: Collaborator samples came from the United States, Italy and Spain and covered acute and convalescent phases of COVID-19. Where available, HLA class I and class II types were obtained from metadata supplied by the sample provider rather than from assay-based typing. The samples were drawn from the first 160 participants of the ongoing ImmuneRACE study and from under 1,500 subjects provided by 6 global collaborators. Sample metadata almost always included a de-identified subject ID, COVID-19 status, age in years and sex. The repertoires were released in a freely available public database meant as a resource for research on the immune response to SARS-CoV-2. The dataset comprised deeply sampled blood TCRbeta repertoires from subjects exposed to, actively infected with, or recovered from COVID-19. The material from the prospective study consisted of cDNA or gDNA derived from T cells, B-cell-depleted T cells, or PBMCs.

What the work shows at the level of the full study, not this receptor alone: The quantity of clinical and demographic metadata differed by source and by participant and was supplied without curation.

The collaborating institutions used their own protocols to collect whole blood in K2EDTA tubes. For TCRbeta analysis, collaborators shipped samples as frozen whole blood, isolated PBMCs, or DNA extracted from either of those sample types. Details on this clone: There is no known antigen for this receptor. Per-nucleotide qualities are absent, and no much larger clonotype sits a single base away.

TCRbeta CDR3 regions were amplified from genomic DNA by means of the immunoSEQ Assay, a bias-controlled multiplex PCR. The study's own analysis went as follows. The number of nucleated cells in each sample was estimated by amplification of reference gene primers within the assay. To quantify the absolute abundance of each unique TCRbeta CDR3 rearrangement, sequence reads were collapsed and filtered. Productive Simpson clonality was computed per sample as the square root of Simpson's diversity index over productive rearrangements. As stored in TCRdb, this immuneACCESS dataset retains in-frame rearrangements with V and J assigned. A fraction of the clones does not appear; measured against another copy, unresolved V genes explain less than half of the discrepancy, and the remainder lacks a known reason. The D gene and trimming were derived from the DNA, and the V and J assignments and clone size from that table. The sample table shows a few hundred thousand clones, and 65% to 90% are seen once. Of the sample, more than 6% falls within the top ten clones.

According to the germline V gene, CDR1 reads MNHEY and CDR2 reads SVGAGI. V is trimmed back by 4 bases and J by 8 bases, and the junction contains 4 bases that no gene match accounts for. The CDR3 has 13 amino acids, counting the end cysteine and phenylalanine. The DNA shown is the 39-base CDR3, in frame from base 1. Source material: peripheral blood. This receptor was obtained from a human donor in a cohort sampled during active COVID-19. The chain links TRBV6-5 with TRBJ1-4; the central 7 bases match TRBD1. At the DNA level, the sequence is TGTGCCAGCAGTTCCCAGGGGGGAGAAAAACTGTTTTTT. The resulting protein is CASSSQGGEKLFF.